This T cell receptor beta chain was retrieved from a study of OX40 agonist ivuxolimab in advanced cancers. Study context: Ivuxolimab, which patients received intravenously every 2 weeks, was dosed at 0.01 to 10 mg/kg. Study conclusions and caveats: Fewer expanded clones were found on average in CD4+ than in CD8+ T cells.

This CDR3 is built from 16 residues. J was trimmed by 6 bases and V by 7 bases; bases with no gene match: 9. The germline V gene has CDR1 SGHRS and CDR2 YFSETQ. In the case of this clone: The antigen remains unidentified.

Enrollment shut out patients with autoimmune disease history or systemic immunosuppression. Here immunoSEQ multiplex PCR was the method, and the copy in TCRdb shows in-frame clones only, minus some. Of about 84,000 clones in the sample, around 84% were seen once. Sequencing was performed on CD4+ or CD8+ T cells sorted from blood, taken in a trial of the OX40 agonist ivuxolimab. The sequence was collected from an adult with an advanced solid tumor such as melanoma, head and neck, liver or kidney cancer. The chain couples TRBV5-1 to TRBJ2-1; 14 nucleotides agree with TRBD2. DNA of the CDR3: TGCGCCAGCGCTTTGACTAGCGGGGGGGCCGGCAATGAGCAGTTCTTC. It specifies CASALTSGGAGNEQFF.